This entry lists 12 T cell receptor beta chains sequenced from one sample in a study of T cell changes during pregnancy in multiple sclerosis. Sequenced by immunoSEQ multiplex PCR; TCRdb stores in-frame clones only, minus some. The sample includes about 47,000 clones, 93% of them seen just once. Sequencing used peripheral blood, obtained in the second trimester of pregnancy. The receptor set was obtained from a female donor with multiple sclerosis, enrolled in a pregnancy study.

The chain has TRBV11-2 and TRBJ2-1; 11 positions agree with TRBD2. From germline, CDR1 is SGHAT and CDR2 FQNNGV. The CDR3 has 15 residues. The trim removed 6 bases at V and 7 bases at J, leaving 8 bases unmatched. CDR3 protein: CASSFSGRANNEQFF. In DNA, the CDR3 is TGTGCCAGCAGTTTTAGCGGGAGGGCCAATAATGAGCAGTTCTTC.

This clone has a handful of counts. This chain connects TRBV2 to TRBJ2-1; TRBD2 agrees at 7 bases. V lost 8 bases and J lost 4; bases outside the gene matches: 2. The CDR3 is 12 amino acids. Germline lookup yields CDR1 SNHLY and CDR2 FYNNEI. For the CDR3, the DNA is TGTGCCAGCGGGAGGGTTTACAATGAGCAGTTCTTC. Translated: CASGRVYNEQFF.

V usage is TRBV27 and J usage is TRBJ2-3; TRBD2 agrees at 7 bases. The CDR3 has 16 amino acids. From germline, CDR1 is MNHEY and CDR2 SMNVEV (reference sequence). The ends lost 0 bases at V and 3 bases at J; junction bases unmatched: 6. The CDR3 loop is CASSLSAGGRTDTQYF. The CDR3 DNA follows: TGTGCCAGCAGTTTATCGGCGGGCGGGAGAACAGATACGCAGTATTTT.

The CDR3 is CASGTPLRWWTSPETQYF. For the CDR3, the DNA is TGTGCCAGCGGGACACCTCTCCGGTGGTGGACGTCGCCGGAGACCCAGTACTTC. The gene calls are TRBV21-1 and TRBJ2-5; TRBD1 was called by the table and not checked on the DNA. TRBV21-1 is classified as a pseudogene. CDR3 size: 18 residues.

CDR3 in amino acids: CASSLRTGDAGELFF. The CDR3, as DNA: TGTGCCAGCAGCCTTAGGACAGGGGATGCCGGGGAGCTGTTTTTT. This chain links TRBV28 with TRBJ2-2; 9 nucleotides match TRBD1. This CDR3 contains 15 residues. Unmatched junction bases numbered 8, after V lost 6 bases and J lost 6 bases. Germline CDR1 MDHEN, CDR2 SYDVKM.

V usage is TRBV11-2 and J usage is TRBJ2-7; D is ambiguous. The CDR3 is 15 amino acids. Germline values: CDR1 SGHAT, CDR2 FQNNGV. Trimming cost V 0 bases and J 2 bases, with 11 bases left between them. This CDR3 is CASSLEFRSAYEQYF. In DNA, the CDR3 is TGTGCCAGCAGCTTAGAGTTTAGATCCGCCTACGAGCAGTACTTC.

V gene TRBV13 combines with J gene TRBJ2-1; 12 nucleotides line up with TRBD2. Unmatched junction bases numbered 2, after V lost 1 base and J lost 4 bases. This CDR3 region has 16 residues. Germline CDR1 reads PRHDT; CDR2 reads FYEKMQ (reference sequence). The CDR3 DNA is TGTGCCAGCAGCTTAGTGCTAGCGGGAGGGTACAATGAGCAGTTCTTC. Protein product: CASSLVLAGGYNEQFF.

The chain links TRBV20-1 to TRBJ2-1; TRBD1 matches at 8 bases. CDR1 and CDR2 from the germline V gene are DFQATT and SNEGSKA (reference sequence). The CDR3 runs to 11 residues. Trimming cost V 6 bases and J 8 bases; bases outside gene matches: 3. CDR3 amino acids: CSAGQVYEQFF. CDR3 DNA sequence: TGCAGTGCGGGACAGGTATATGAGCAGTTCTTC.

The rearrangement joins TRBV7-9 to TRBJ2-7, with D unclear. In germline, CDR1 is SEHNR, CDR2 FQNEAQ (reference sequence). This CDR3 spans 11 amino acids. Deletions cut 5 bases from V and 6 bases from J, with 8 bases between. The DNA for the CDR3 is TGTGCCAGCAGCAGAGGTGGCGAGCAGTACTTC. Its translation is CASSRGGEQYF.

This rearrangement joins TRBV19 to TRBJ2-2; D is tentatively TRBD1 or TRBD2 (10 bases each). V was shortened by 6 bases and J by 4 bases, with 27 bases between the two germline ends. This CDR3 region has 19 residues. Germline V CDR1 and CDR2: LNHDA, SQIVND (reference sequence). CDR3 residues: CASRGQGGSSGGLTGELFF. Written as DNA, the CDR3 is TGTGCCAGTAGAGGACAGGGGGGATCTAGCGGGGGACTCACCGGGGAGCTGTTTTTT. The full variable domain, in which reference TRBV19 and TRBJ2-2 provide the parts outside the CDR3, is DGGITQSPKYLFRKEGQNVTLSCEQNLNHDAMYWYRQDPGQGLRLIYYSQIVNDFQKGDIAEGYSVSREKKESFPLTVTSAQKNPTAFYLCASRGQGGSSGGLTGELFFGEGSRLTVL.

This chain connects TRBV21-1 to TRBJ2-6; the D call TRBD2 from the table was never checked on the DNA. TRBV21-1 is a documented pseudogene. The CDR3 runs to 18 residues. The CDR3 here is CASRKRGQIRSGANVLTF. Written as DNA, the CDR3 is TGTGCCAGCAGAAAAAGAGGGCAGATTCGGTCTGGGGCCAACGTCCTGACTTTC.

V and J are TRBV9 and TRBJ2-3, with 14 bases aligning to TRBD2. The trim removed 2 bases at V and 3 bases at J, leaving 2 bases unmatched. The CDR3 has 16 residues. Germline CDR1 and CDR2: SGDLS and YYNGEE. Written as DNA, the CDR3 is TGTGCCAGCAGCGTGACTAGCGGGGGGGAGACAGATACGCAGTATTTT. Amino acid sequence: CASSVTSGGETDTQYF.